These 30 T cell receptor beta chains were sequenced from one sample in a study of tumor-infiltrating lymphocytes in oesophageal squamous cell carcinoma. TCRdb reanalysed the PCR reads using MiXCR and keeps one entry per CDR3 protein. The data show about 14,000 distinct CDR3 sequences, approximately 51% seen once. The specimen was blood. The source of these receptors is a male donor with esophageal squamous cell carcinoma.

This clonotype is termed medium-sized. The genes are TRBV7-2 and TRBJ2-5, with D tentatively TRBD2 (9 bases). Between the trimmed V and J ends, which lost 5 bases and 11 bases, there was a span of 27 bases. Germline values: CDR1 SGHTA, CDR2 FQGNSA. This CDR3 is 16 amino acids long. CDR3 sequence reads: CASSLSGGTGYNEQYF. The CDR3 nucleotides read TGTGCCAGCAGCCTCAGCGGGGGGACAGGCTACAATGAGCAGTACTTC.

Within the sample, this clonotype is medium-sized. This rearrangement joins TRBV7-9 to TRBJ2-7, with a tentative D call TRBD2 (5 bases). The ends were cut back, 3 bases at V and 3 bases at J, with 9 bases in the middle. CDR3 size: 13 residues. In germline, CDR1 is SEHNR, CDR2 FQNEAQ (reference sequence). The CDR3 protein is CASSFNGDYEQYF. The CDR3 DNA reads TGTGCCAGCAGCTTTAACGGGGACTACGAGCAGTACTTC.

The V gene is TRBV7-8, the J gene TRBJ2-1; 9 nucleotides agree with TRBD2. The DNA end is a closer match to TRBJ2-7, so the J assignment may be wrong. Looked up from germline, CDR1 is SGHVS and CDR2 is FQNEAQ. The CDR3 totals 18 residues. The CDR3 spells CASSLARAGGRVLYEQYF. In DNA form, the CDR3 reads TGTGCCAGCAGCTTAGCGCGGGCTGGCGGGAGGGTCCTCTACGAGCAGTACTTC.

This clonotype was counted ten times or more. The genes are TRBV28 and TRBJ2-1; the D gene is possibly TRBD1 (6 bases). There are 13 residues in the CDR3. The germline V gene encodes CDR1 MDHEN and CDR2 SYDVKM. V dropped 4 bases and J dropped 4 bases, with 8 bases sitting between them. The CDR3 spells CASSSQGYNEQFF. Written as DNA, the CDR3 is TGTGCCAGCAGTTCACAGGGTTACAATGAGCAGTTCTTC. Based on the CDR3 plus reference TRBV28 and TRBJ2-1, the full variable domain is DVKVTQSSRYLVKRTGEKVFLECVQDMDHENMFWYRQDPGLGLRLIYFSYDVKMKEKGDIPEGYSVSREKKERFSLILESASTNQTSMYLCASSSQGYNEQFFGPGTRLTVL.

The CDR3 is CASSLARSGGPRETQYF. The CDR3 DNA sequence: TGTGCCAGCAGCTTAGCGCGGTCGGGAGGGCCTCGAGAGACCCAGTACTTC. The chain has TRBV7-2 and TRBJ2-6; TRBD2 matches at 8 bases. The J call is in doubt because the DNA end fits TRBJ2-5 better. CDR1 and CDR2 from the germline V gene are SGHTA and FQGNSA. The CDR3 runs to 17 residues.

Turning to this clonotype: This sequence may be a read error, since a much larger clone differs from it by one base. V and J are TRBV11-2 and TRBJ2-1; 7 nucleotides align to TRBD2. There are 14 residues in the CDR3. With V trimmed by 5 bases and J by 10 bases, 11 bases remained unmatched. Germline CDR1 SGHAT, CDR2 FQNNGV. CDR3 in amino acids: CASSLSLGGREQFF. The DNA of the CDR3 is TGTGCCAGCAGCCTTTCGTTGGGAGGGCGAGAGCAGTTCTTC.

The V and J genes are TRBV27 and TRBJ2-5; TRBD1 aligns across 10 bases. The CDR3 runs 14 residues. V lost 6 bases and J lost 11; bases outside the gene matches: 12. Germline CDR1 is MNHEY and CDR2 is SMNVEV (reference sequence). CDR3 DNA: TGTGCCAGCAGAAGTGGGACAGGGGTGAATGAGCAGTACTTC. This translates into CASRSGTGVNEQYF.

The chain has TRBV7-3 and TRBJ2-1; 10 bases match TRBD2. Per the germline V gene, CDR1 is SGHTA and CDR2 is FQGTGA. V trimming: 4 bases; J trimming: 10 bases; junction bases outside the gene matches: 13. The CDR3 is 16 amino acids. The DNA for the CDR3 is TGTGCCAGCAGCTACTCTAGCGGGGGACTAGGGGGAGAGCAGTTCTTC. Its protein product is CASSYSSGGLGGEQFF.

This clonotype was counted a few times. The rearrangement joins TRBV6-1 to TRBJ2-1; 15 bases are a match to TRBD2. Germline V gene lookup returns CDR1 MNHNS and CDR2 SASEGT. V lost 0 bases, J lost 8 bases, and 5 bases stayed unmatched. This CDR3 region has 17 residues. CDR3 DNA: TGTGCCAGCAGTGAAGCGGTTGGACTAGCGGGAGGGGATGAGCAGTTCTTC. Encoded protein: CASSEAVGLAGGDEQFF.

CDR3 nucleotides: TGTGCCAGCAGCTTGTCCAAGGGGGATGAGCAGTTCTTC. Translating it yields CASSLSKGDEQFF. The chain is built from TRBV5-4 and TRBJ2-4; TRBD1 is a possible D gene (6 bases). The J call may be in error: the DNA end matches TRBJ2-1 better. CDR1 and CDR2 (germline): SGHNT, YYREEE (reference sequence). The CDR3 is 13 amino acids.

This clonotype was counted ten times or more. Relative to the germline gene, one junction end is altered; a read error may explain this. The chain joins TRBV5-4 to TRBJ2-7; D perhaps matches TRBD1 (6 bases). The CDR3 covers 13 residues. Germline V gives CDR1 SGHNT, CDR2 YYREEE (reference sequence). CDR3 bases: TGCGCCAGCAGCCCGACAGGTTTCGACGAGCAGTACTTC. It encodes CASSPTGFDEQYF.

This clonotype occurred a few times. The chain links TRBV7-2 to TRBJ1-4; 7 bases agree with TRBD1. There are 15 residues in the CDR3. The J segment lost 5 bases and the V segment lost 2 bases, leaving 5 bases of the junction unmatched. In germline, CDR1 is SGHTA, CDR2 FQGNSA. The CDR3 DNA reads as TGTGCCAGCAGCTTACAGGGGGGGTTGAATGAAAAACTGTTTTTT. Protein product: CASSLQGGLNEKLFF.

J is TRBJ2-5 and V is TRBV24-1; 7 positions agree with TRBD2. The last part of the DNA fits TRBJ2-3 better; the J call may be wrong. There are 15 residues in the CDR3. Germline CDR1 KGHDR, CDR2 SFDVKD. The CDR3 DNA reads as TGTGCCACCAGTGATTTGCTTCGGGCGGGAGAGACCCAGTATTTT. The encoded protein is CATSDLLRAGETQYF.

This rearrangement joins TRBV27 to TRBJ2-1; no reliable D call. The CDR3 consists of 16 residues. V gave up 4 bases and J gave up 0 bases, with 13 bases separating them. Germline V gene lookup returns CDR1 MNHEY and CDR2 SMNVEV (reference sequence). The chain's CDR3 is CASSSGIISSYNEQFF. The DNA of the CDR3 is TGTGCCAGCAGTTCTGGGATCATTAGCTCCTACAATGAGCAGTTCTTC.

Notes on this clonotype: This may come from a read error, since a much larger clone is one base off. The CDR3 does not close with the conserved phenylalanine or tryptophan, likely indicating a read error. The chain links TRBV6-5 to TRBJ2-1; no firm D call. The DNA end is more similar to TRBJ2-7, so the J call may be wrong. The CDR3 has 15 residues. Germline V CDR1 and CDR2: MNHEY, SVGAGI. The CDR3 coding sequence is TGTGCCAGCACCCCAACCGCCTCGAGCTCCTACGAGCAGTACCTC. Its translation is CASTPTASSSYEQYL.

This clonotype is labeled as medium-sized. The CDR3 here is CASPLSEHLAKNIQYF. CDR3 coding DNA: TGTGCCAGCCCTTTGTCCGAGCATTTAGCCAAAAACATTCAGTACTTC. J is TRBJ2-4 and V is TRBV6-1; D remains ambiguous. V dropped 8 bases and J dropped 0 bases, with 17 bases sitting between them. Per the germline V gene, CDR1 is MNHNS and CDR2 is SASEGT. This CDR3 has 16 residues.

The rearrangement joins TRBV7-3 to TRBJ2-3; tentative D call: TRBD1 (6 bases). The germline V gene has CDR1 SGHTA and CDR2 FQGTGA. The V end lost 3 bases, the J end lost 2 bases, and 18 bases lay between the germline ends. The CDR3 spans 17 residues. In DNA form, the CDR3 reads TGTGCCAGCAGCTTCAACTACCCCGACAGGTTCACAGATACGCAGTATTTT. Translating it yields CASSFNYPDRFTDTQYF.

There are many counts of this clonotype. The chain is built from TRBV12-5 and TRBJ2-1; D is perhaps TRBD1 or TRBD2 (5 bases each). The DNA end favors TRBJ2-7, so the J call may be wrong. The CDR3 has 15 residues. The V gene's germline CDR1 is LGHNT and CDR2 FRNRAP. Here the CDR3 DNA reads TGTGCTAGTGGGATTGGGGGAGCCGGCTACAATGAGCAGTACTTC. This encodes CASGIGGAGYNEQYF.

The chain is built from TRBV6-5 and TRBJ2-1; TRBD2 aligns across 11 bases. From germline, CDR1 is MNHEY and CDR2 SVGAGI. This CDR3 is 15 amino acids long. The trim removed 6 bases at V and 4 bases at J, leaving 5 bases unmatched. The CDR3 region is CASRLTSGGYNEQFF. CDR3 DNA: TGTGCCAGCAGACTTACTAGCGGGGGATACAATGAGCAGTTCTTC.

The table lists this clonotype with a few counts. This sequence joins TRBV19 and TRBJ2-5; 7 bases align to TRBD1. CDR1 and CDR2 from the germline V gene are LNHDA and SQIVND (reference sequence). There are 11 residues in the CDR3. The ends lost 7 bases at V and 13 bases at J; junction bases unmatched: 9. Here the CDR3 DNA reads TGTGCCAGTAAGACAGGGTGGGGTTGGTACTTC. Its protein product is CASKTGWGWYF.

As for this clonotype: A read error may produce the germline difference seen at one junction end. This chain joins TRBV5-3 and TRBJ2-6, with D uncertain. TRBV5-3 has ORF status, its function being uncertain. This CDR3 is 15 amino acids long. The CDR3 spells CASSYLGAGANVLTF. In DNA, the CDR3 is TGTGCCAGCAGCTACCTCGGTGCTGGGGCCAACGTCCTGACTTTC.

This chain joins TRBV7-6 and TRBJ2-3; D possibly matches TRBD1 or TRBD2 (5 bases each). The CDR3 is made up of 16 amino acids. Germline V gene data show CDR1 as SGHVS and CDR2 as FNYEAQ. V lost 2 bases and J 5 bases, leaving 17 bases between the germline ends. The CDR3 bases are TGTGCCAGCAGCTTAAACGGGGCTTTCGTCGGAGATACGCAGTATTTT. It encodes CASSLNGAFVGDTQYF.

The chain uses TRBV5-5 and TRBJ2-3; D is tentatively TRBD1 or TRBD2 (5 bases each). TRBJ2-1 matches the DNA end more closely, so the J call is doubtful. CDR3 length: 13 residues. The V gene's germline CDR1 is SGHKS and CDR2 YYEKEE (reference sequence). The CDR3 nucleotides are TGTGCCAGCAGCAGGGACGGAAACAATGAGCAGTTCTTC. Translated, it gives CASSRDGNNEQFF.

This clonotype was counted between two and nine times. This rearrangement joins TRBV7-3 to TRBJ2-5, with 9 bases identical to TRBD1. This CDR3 is 16 amino acids long. Germline-derived CDR1 and CDR2 are SGHTA and FQGTGA. The junction had 11 bases not matched to a gene; V was cut back by 8 bases and J by 1 base. CDR3 sequence (DNA): TGTGCCAGCTACCTCCGGGACAGGGTTACCCAAGAGACCCAGTACTTC. The encoded protein is CASYLRDRVTQETQYF. Looking up the rest from reference TRBV7-3 and TRBJ2-5 gives the full variable domain: GAGVSQTPSNKVTEKGKYVELRCDPISGHTALYWYRQSLGQGPEFLIYFQGTGAADDSGLPNDRFFAVRPEGSVSTLKIQRTERGDSAVYLCASYLRDRVTQETQYFGPGTRLLVL.

This clonotype was observed once. This chain connects TRBV7-6 to TRBJ2-3; D uncertain. The germline V gene has CDR1 SGHVS and CDR2 FNYEAQ. This CDR3 is built from 15 residues. V was trimmed by 2 bases and J by 2 bases, leaving 11 bases between them. As DNA, the CDR3 is TGTGCCAGCAGCTTAATGGGCACCCCCACAGATACGCAGTATTTT. Translated: CASSLMGTPTDTQYF.

The chain uses TRBV6-6 and TRBJ2-3; perhaps TRBD1 as D (6 bases). Germline V CDR1 and CDR2: MNHNY, SVGAGI (reference sequence). The CDR3 contains 16 residues. V lost 5 bases to trimming and J lost 1 base, with 16 bases between them. CDR3 amino acids: CASSKSWRTGTDTQYF. DNA for the CDR3: TGTGCCAGCAGTAAAAGCTGGCGGACAGGCACAGATACGCAGTATTTT.

This clonotype is deemed medium-sized (0.01 to 0.1%). J is TRBJ2-2 and V is TRBV25-1; D might be TRBD2 (5 bases). Germline V lookup: CDR1 MGHDK, CDR2 SYGVNS. V dropped 6 bases and J dropped 2 bases, with 13 bases sitting between them. This CDR3 is 15 amino acids long. This chain's CDR3 is CASSSVEGNTGELFF. In nucleotides, the CDR3 is TGTGCCAGCAGCTCCGTAGAGGGCAACACCGGGGAGCTGTTTTTT. The full variable domain, rest sourced from reference TRBV25-1 and TRBJ2-2, is EADIYQTPRYLVIGTGKKITLECSQTMGHDKMYWYQQDPGMELHLIHYSYGVNSTEKGDLSSESTVSRIRTEHFPLTLESARPSHTSQYLCASSSVEGNTGELFFGEGSRLTVL.

The sample holds a few counts of this clonotype. This rearrangement joins TRBV28 to TRBJ2-7; 9 bases are shared with TRBD1. The DNA end lines up better with TRBJ1-2; the J call may be wrong. Germline V gives CDR1 MDHEN, CDR2 SYDVKM. The CDR3 has 15 residues. CDR3 sequence: CASRGAGTGTYGYTF. CDR3 nucleotides: TGTGCCAGCAGGGGAGCCGGGACAGGGACGTATGGCTACACCTTC.

The chain combines TRBV27 with TRBJ2-6; 11 bases fit TRBD2. The DNA end is a closer match to TRBJ2-5, so the J assignment may be wrong. The V gene's germline CDR1 is MNHEY and CDR2 SMNVEV (reference sequence). CDR3 length: 16 amino acids. The CDR3 DNA reads TGTGCCAGCAGTTTTGGGGCTAGCGGGAGGTTGGAGACCCAGTACTTC. Protein product: CASSFGASGRLETQYF.

The CDR3 DNA reads as TGTGCCAGCAGCTTATCACGCGACAATGAGCAGTTCTTC. As protein: CASSLSRDNEQFF. This chain links TRBV7-3 with TRBJ2-1; no firm D call. The CDR3 has 13 residues. Per the germline V gene, CDR1 is SGHTA and CDR2 is FQGTGA. Trimming removed 2 bases from V and 5 bases from J, with 7 bases in between.